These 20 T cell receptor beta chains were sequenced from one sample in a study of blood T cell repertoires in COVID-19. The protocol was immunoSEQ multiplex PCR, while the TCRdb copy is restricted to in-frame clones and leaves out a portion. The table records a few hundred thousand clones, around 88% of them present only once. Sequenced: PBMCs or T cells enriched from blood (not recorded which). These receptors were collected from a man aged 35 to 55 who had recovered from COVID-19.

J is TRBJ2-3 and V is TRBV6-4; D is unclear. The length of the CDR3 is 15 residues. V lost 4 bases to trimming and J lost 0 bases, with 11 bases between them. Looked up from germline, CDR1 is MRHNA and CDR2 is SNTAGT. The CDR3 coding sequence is TGTGCCAGCAGTGTGCAACCTACTAGCACAGATACGCAGTATTTT. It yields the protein CASSVQPTSTDTQYF.

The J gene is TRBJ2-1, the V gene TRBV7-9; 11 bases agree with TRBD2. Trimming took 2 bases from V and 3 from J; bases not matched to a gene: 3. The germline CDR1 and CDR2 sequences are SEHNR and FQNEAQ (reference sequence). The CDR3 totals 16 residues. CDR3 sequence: CASSLKTSGVYNEQFF. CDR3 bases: TGTGCCAGCAGCTTAAAGACTAGCGGGGTCTACAATGAGCAGTTCTTC.

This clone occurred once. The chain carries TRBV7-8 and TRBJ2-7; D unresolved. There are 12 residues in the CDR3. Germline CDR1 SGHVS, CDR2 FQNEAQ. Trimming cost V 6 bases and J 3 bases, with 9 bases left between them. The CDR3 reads CASSFGDYEQYF. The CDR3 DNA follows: TGTGCCAGCAGTTTCGGAGACTACGAGCAGTACTTC.

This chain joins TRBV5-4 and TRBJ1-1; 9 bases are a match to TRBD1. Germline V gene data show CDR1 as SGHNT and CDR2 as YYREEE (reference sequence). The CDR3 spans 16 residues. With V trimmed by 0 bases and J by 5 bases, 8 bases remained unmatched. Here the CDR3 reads CASSLDTGGAGTEAFF. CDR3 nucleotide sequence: TGTGCCAGCAGCTTGGATACAGGGGGCGCGGGGACTGAAGCTTTCTTT.

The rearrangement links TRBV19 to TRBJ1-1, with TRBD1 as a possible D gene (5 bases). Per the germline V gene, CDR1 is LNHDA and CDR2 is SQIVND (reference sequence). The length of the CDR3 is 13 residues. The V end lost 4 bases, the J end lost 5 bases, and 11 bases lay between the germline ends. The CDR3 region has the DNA TGTGCCAGTAGTAACGGAGGGGCGACTGAAGCTTTCTTT. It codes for CASSNGGATEAFF.

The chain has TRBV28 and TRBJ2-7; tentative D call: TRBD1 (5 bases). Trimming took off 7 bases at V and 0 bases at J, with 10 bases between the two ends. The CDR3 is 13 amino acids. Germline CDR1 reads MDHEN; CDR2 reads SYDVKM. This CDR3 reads CASTRTFSYEQYF. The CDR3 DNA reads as TGTGCCAGCACTAGGACATTCTCCTACGAGCAGTACTTC.

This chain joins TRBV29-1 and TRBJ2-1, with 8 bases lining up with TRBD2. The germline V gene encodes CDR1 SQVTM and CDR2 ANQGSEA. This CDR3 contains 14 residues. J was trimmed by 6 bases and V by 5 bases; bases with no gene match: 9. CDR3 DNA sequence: TGCAGCGTTTTGGGGCGGGAGGCTGTCAATGAGCAGTTCTTC. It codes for CSVLGREAVNEQFF.

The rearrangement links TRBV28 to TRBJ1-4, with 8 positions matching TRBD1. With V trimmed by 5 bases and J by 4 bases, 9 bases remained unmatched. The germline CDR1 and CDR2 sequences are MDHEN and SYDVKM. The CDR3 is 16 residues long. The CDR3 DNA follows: TGTGCCAGCAGTCAGCCGGGACAGGAGATTAATGAAAAACTGTTTTTT. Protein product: CASSQPGQEINEKLFF.

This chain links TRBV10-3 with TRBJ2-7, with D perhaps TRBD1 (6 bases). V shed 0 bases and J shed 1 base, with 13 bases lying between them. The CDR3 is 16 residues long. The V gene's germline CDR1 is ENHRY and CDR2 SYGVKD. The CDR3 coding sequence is TGTGCCATCAGTGAGTCGGGGGACACCTTTTCCTACGAGCAGTACTTC. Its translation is CAISESGDTFSYEQYF.

CDR3 region: CASSFPGSYNEQFF. DNA for the CDR3: TGTGCCAGCAGTTTCCCAGGCTCCTACAATGAGCAGTTCTTC. The gene calls are TRBV6-6 and TRBJ2-1; D not certain. V was cut by 4 bases and J by 0 bases, with 7 bases left in between. In germline, CDR1 is MNHNY, CDR2 SVGAGI (reference sequence). The CDR3 is made up of 14 amino acids.

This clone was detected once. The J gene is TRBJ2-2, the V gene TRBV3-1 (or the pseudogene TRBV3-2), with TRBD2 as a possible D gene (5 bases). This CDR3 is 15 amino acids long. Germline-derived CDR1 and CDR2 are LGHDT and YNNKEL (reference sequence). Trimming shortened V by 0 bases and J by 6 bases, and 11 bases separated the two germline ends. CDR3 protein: CASSQERGGSGELFF. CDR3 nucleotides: TGTGCCAGCAGCCAAGAACGTGGAGGTTCCGGGGAGCTGTTTTTT.

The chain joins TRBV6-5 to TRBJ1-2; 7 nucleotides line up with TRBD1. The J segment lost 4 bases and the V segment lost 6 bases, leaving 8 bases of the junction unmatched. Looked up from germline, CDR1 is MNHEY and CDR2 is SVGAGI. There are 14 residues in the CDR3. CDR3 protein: CASSNSDRLYGYTF. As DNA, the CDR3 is TGTGCCAGCAGCAATTCGGACAGGCTCTATGGCTACACCTTC.

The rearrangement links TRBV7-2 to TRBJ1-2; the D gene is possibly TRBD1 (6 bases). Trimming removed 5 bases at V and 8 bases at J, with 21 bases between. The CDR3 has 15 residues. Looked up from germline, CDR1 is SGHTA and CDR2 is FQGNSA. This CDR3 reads CASSPQGGAGEGYTF. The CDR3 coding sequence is TGTGCCAGCAGCCCCCAGGGTGGGGCAGGGGAAGGCTACACCTTC.

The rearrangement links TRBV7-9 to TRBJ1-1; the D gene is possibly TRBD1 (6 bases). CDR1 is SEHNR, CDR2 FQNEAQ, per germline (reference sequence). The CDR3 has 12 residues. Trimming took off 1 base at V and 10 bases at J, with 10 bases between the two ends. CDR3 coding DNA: TGTGCCAGCAGCTTAGAAGGCAGGGGAGCTTTCTTT. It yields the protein CASSLEGRGAFF.

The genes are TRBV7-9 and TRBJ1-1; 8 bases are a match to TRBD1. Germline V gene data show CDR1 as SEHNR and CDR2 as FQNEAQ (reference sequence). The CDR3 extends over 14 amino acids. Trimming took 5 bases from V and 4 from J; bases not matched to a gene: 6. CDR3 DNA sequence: TGTGCCAGCAGCCGGACAGGGACGGTCACTGAAGCTTTCTTT. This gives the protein CASSRTGTVTEAFF. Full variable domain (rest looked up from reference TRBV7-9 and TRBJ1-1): DTGVSQNPRHKITKRGQNVTFRCDPISEHNRLYWYRQTLGQGPEFLTYFQNEAQLEKSRLLSDRFSAERPKGSFSTLEIQRTEQGDSAMYLCASSRTGTVTEAFFGQGTRLTVV.

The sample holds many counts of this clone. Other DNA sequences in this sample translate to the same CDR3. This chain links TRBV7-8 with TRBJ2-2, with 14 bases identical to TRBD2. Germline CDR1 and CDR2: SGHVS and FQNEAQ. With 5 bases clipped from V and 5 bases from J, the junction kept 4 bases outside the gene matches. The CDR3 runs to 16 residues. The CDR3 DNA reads TGTGCCAGCAGCCGACTAGCGGGAGGGAGGACCGGGGAGCTGTTTTTT. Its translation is CASSRLAGGRTGELFF. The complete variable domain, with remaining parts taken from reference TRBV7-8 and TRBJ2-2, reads GAGVSQSPRYKVAKRGQDVALRCDPISGHVSLFWYQQALGQGPEFLTYFQNEAQLDKSGLPSDRFFAERPEGSVSTLKIQRTQQEDSAVYLCASSRLAGGRTGELFFGEGSRLTVL.

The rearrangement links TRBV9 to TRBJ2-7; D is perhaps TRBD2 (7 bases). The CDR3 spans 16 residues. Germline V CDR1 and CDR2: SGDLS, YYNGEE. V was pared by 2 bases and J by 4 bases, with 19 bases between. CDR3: CASSVRGGAGEYEQYF. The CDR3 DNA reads TGTGCCAGCAGCGTTAGGGGGGGCGCGGGTGAATACGAGCAGTACTTC.

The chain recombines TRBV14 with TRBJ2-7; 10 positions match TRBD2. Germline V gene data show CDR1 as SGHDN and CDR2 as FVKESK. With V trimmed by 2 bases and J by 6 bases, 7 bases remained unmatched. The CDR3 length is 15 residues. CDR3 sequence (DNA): TGTGCCAGCAGCCAATCGCCTAGCGGGAGAGGCGAGCAGTACTTC. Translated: CASSQSPSGRGEQYF. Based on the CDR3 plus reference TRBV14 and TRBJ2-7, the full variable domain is EAGVTQFPSHSVIEKGQTVTLRCDPISGHDNLYWYRRVMGKEIKFLLHFVKESKQDESGMPNNRFLAERTGGTYSTLKVQPAELEDSGVYFCASSQSPSGRGEQYFGPGTRLTVT.

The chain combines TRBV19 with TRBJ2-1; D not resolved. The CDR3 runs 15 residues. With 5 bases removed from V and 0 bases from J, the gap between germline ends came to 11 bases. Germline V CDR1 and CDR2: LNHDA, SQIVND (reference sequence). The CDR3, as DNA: TGTGCCAGTAGTGGTCCTGAGAGCTCCTACAATGAGCAGTTCTTC. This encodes CASSGPESSYNEQFF.

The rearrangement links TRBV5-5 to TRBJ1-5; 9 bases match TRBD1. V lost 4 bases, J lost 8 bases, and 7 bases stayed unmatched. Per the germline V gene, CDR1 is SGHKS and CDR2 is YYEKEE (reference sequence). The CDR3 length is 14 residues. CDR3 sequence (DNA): TGTGCCAGCAGCGCCGGGACAGGGCGGGAGCCCCAGCATTTT. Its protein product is CASSAGTGREPQHF.